The clone carrying this T cell receptor beta chain occurred a few times. As yet, its antigen is unknown. The sample is drawn from a study of T-cell reconstitution after alpha-beta-depleted transplantation in children. Trimming took off 2 bases at V and 7 bases at J, with 14 bases between the two ends. The CDR3 runs to 14 residues. Unique molecular identifiers were built into the TCRbeta library. TCRdb passed the PCR reads through MiXCR, listing each CDR3 protein once. The data contain some 840,000 distinct CDR3 sequences, roughly 15% of them seen just once; the ten biggest clones take up roughly 5%. Study-level points and caveats: At one year after transplant, newly produced T cells mostly accounted for T-cell counts and diversity. At around two months after transplant, the alpha-beta T cells were reportedly derived from several hundred expanded clones that came from non-depleted graft cells.

The material was PBMCs, mostly from graft donor cells, obtained 360 days after TCRalphabeta/CD19-depleted stem cell transplant. This receptor was taken from a male patient aged 10-17 years who had a stem cell transplant for acute lymphoblastic leukemia, so the T cells may come from the graft donor. This chain connects TRBV12-3 or TRBV12-4 to TRBJ1-2; D possibly corresponds to TRBD1 (5 bases). This chain's CDR3 is CASSLRGPSGGYTF. The CDR3 DNA reads TGTGCCAGCAGTTTAAGGGGTCCTTCGGGTGGCTACACCTTC.